A selection of T cell receptor beta chains follows, all from one sample in a study of T cell repertoires in cytomegalovirus infection. Using its own MiXCR run on the reads, TCRdb lists one record per CDR3 protein. The sample has roughly 860,000 distinct CDR3 sequences, about 31% seen once. Their recognized antigens are unknown. Sample: cultured CD8+ T cells from PBMCs, taken from culture after CMV antigen stimulation. Source of these receptors: a human donor in good health (CMV status not recorded). Some clones in this sample may be carry-over from other donors' samples. The CDR3 runs from the conserved cysteine through the conserved F or W. A D gene is named only where the DNA matches it firmly. Expanded clones are given a class, and other clones once, few, many or no size at all.

cdr3_length	d_call	v_call	clone_size	j_call	cdr3_nt	cdr3_aa
17	-	TRBV18	-	TRBJ2-5	TGTGCCAGCTCACCAGCAACTGGACGGTCCCTCCAAGAGACCCAGTACTTC	CASSPATGRSLQETQYF
18	TRBD2	TRBV20-1	-	TRBJ2-3	TGCAGTGCTAGAGATTACACCGGACTAGCGGGTAGCAAGGATACGCAGTATTTT	CSARDYTGLAGSKDTQYF
15	TRBD2	TRBV10-2	-	TRBJ2-1	TGCGCCAGCACGGCTAGCGGGAGCTCCTACAATGAGCAGTTCTTC	CASTASGSSYNEQFF
17	TRBD2	TRBV14	-	TRBJ2-1	TGTGCCAGCAGCCGTAAACAGCGGGGGGGCGGTTACAATGAGCAGTTCTTC	CASSRKQRGGGYNEQFF
13	-	TRBV19	-	TRBJ2-5	TGTGCCAGTAGTATCGCTTCTTGGGAGACCCAGTACTTC	CASSIASWETQYF
14	-	TRBV6-1	-	TRBJ2-4	TGTGCCAGCAGTGAAGGGGTAGCCAAAAACATTCAGTACTTC	CASSEGVAKNIQYF
17	TRBD1	TRBV7-2	few	TRBJ1-1	TGTGCCAGCAGCTTAGGGGCCACAGGGGCGTGGAACACTGAAGCTTTCTTT	CASSLGATGAWNTEAFF
15	TRBD1	TRBV27	-	TRBJ2-5	TGTGCCAGCAGGCCGGGACAGGGGGACAGGGTGACCCAGTACTTC	CASRPGQGDRVTQYF
18	-	TRBV2	-	TRBJ2-1	TGTGCCAGCAGTGAAGCGTGGCGAGGGAAAAGCTCCTACAATGAGCAGTTCTTC	CASSEAWRGKSSYNEQFF
15	-	TRBV12-3/TRBV12-4	-	TRBJ1-3	TGTGCCAGCAGAAGTCCGGGGCCCTCTGGAAACACCATATATTTT	CASRSPGPSGNTIYF
20	-	TRBV2	few	TRBJ2-1	TGTGCCAGCAGTGAAGCGGCCGAGTGGGACGTCAGCGTAAACTACAATGAGCAGTTCTTC	CASSEAAEWDVSVNYNEQFF
14	-	TRBV5-1	-	TRBJ2-5	TGCGCCAGCAGCTTGGGCGGGGACTTGGAGACCCAGTACTTC	CASSLGGDLETQYF
18	-	TRBV7-6	-	TRBJ1-1	TGTGCCAGCAGCTTAGTTGGAGGTCCGGGAGGGTACAGTACTGAAGCTTTCTTT	CASSLVGGPGGYSTEAFF
15	TRBD1	TRBV13	few	TRBJ2-5	TGTGCCAGCAGCGCCGTACAGGGGGTTGATGGGACCCAGTACTTC	CASSAVQGVDGTQYF
12	-	TRBV28	once	TRBJ2-3	TGTGTCAGCAGTTTGGGCACAGATACGCAGTATTTT	CVSSLGTDTQYF
12	-	TRBV7-9	few	TRBJ1-2	TGTGCCAGCGAGAAGGATTTCTATGGCTACACCTTC	CASEKDFYGYTF